A selection of T cell receptor beta chains follows, all from one sample in a study of cytomegalovirus exposure and HLA in healthy donors. Repertoires were generated with immunoSEQ multiplex PCR, while TCRdb's copy carries only in-frame clones and drops some. The sample includes about 42,000 clones. The source material was PBMCs. These receptors came from a man aged 25-45 years in good health and CMV-seronegative. Both conserved end residues are part of each CDR3. The order of the fields is CDR3 DNA, CDR3 protein, V gene, D gene, J gene. The D gene is left open where the match is weak.

DNA: TGTGCCAGTAGTGATCCCGGTACCGTCACTGAAGCTTTCTTT; CDR3: CASSDPGTVTEAFF; V: TRBV19; D: -; J: TRBJ1-1
DNA: TGCGCCAGCAGCCAAGATCGAAACAGGGGAACTGAAGCTTTCTTT; CDR3: CASSQDRNRGTEAFF; V: TRBV4-3; D: TRBD1; J: TRBJ1-1
DNA: TGTGCCAGCAGACCCTCGGGACAGGGGGGCACTGAAGCTTTCTTT; CDR3: CASRPSGQGGTEAFF; V: TRBV28; D: TRBD1; J: TRBJ1-1
DNA: TGTGCCAGCAGCTATCCAGGGGGGCCAACTAATGAAAAACTGTTTTTT; CDR3: CASSYPGGPTNEKLFF; V: TRBV5-5; D: TRBD1; J: TRBJ1-4
DNA: TGTGCCAGCAGCTTAGCTGACAGGGGGCAGTACGAGCAGTACTTC; CDR3: CASSLADRGQYEQYF; V: TRBV7-8; D: TRBD1; J: TRBJ2-7
DNA: TGTGCCAGTAGTGTGGGGGACAATACCGGGGAGCTGTTTTTT; CDR3: CASSVGDNTGELFF; V: TRBV19; D: -; J: TRBJ2-2
DNA: TGTGCCATCAATGCGGGTATGAACACTGAAGCTTTCTTT; CDR3: CAINAGMNTEAFF; V: TRBV10-3; D: -; J: TRBJ1-1
DNA: TGCGCCAGCAGCCAAGAGGACAGGGGAGGGTGGTACGAGCAGTACTTC; CDR3: CASSQEDRGGWYEQYF; V: TRBV4-1; D: TRBD1; J: TRBJ2-7
DNA: TGTGCCAGCAGCCGGGGACAGGTCTACGAGCAGTACTTC; CDR3: CASSRGQVYEQYF; V: TRBV11-2; D: TRBD1; J: TRBJ2-7
DNA: TGTGCCAGCAGCAATCTTGACAGGGGAAGATATGGAAACACCATATATTTT; CDR3: CASSNLDRGRYGNTIYF; V: TRBV5-6; D: TRBD1; J: TRBJ1-3
DNA: TGTGCCTGGAGTGTAGGCAGGGGGGTGACTGAAGCTTTCTTT; CDR3: CAWSVGRGVTEAFF; V: TRBV30; D: TRBD1; J: TRBJ1-1
DNA: TGTGCCAGCCAGAAAGCGGGAATCACAGATACGCAGTATTTT; CDR3: CASQKAGITDTQYF; V: TRBV7-9; D: TRBD2; J: TRBJ2-3
DNA: TGCAGCGTTGTCCTTACGGGACAGGGGTTAAGTCAGCCCCAGCATTTT; CDR3: CSVVLTGQGLSQPQHF; V: TRBV29-1; D: TRBD1; J: TRBJ1-5
DNA: TGTGCCTGGAGTGTAGGGACTAGTGAGTTCTTC; CDR3: CAWSVGTSEFF; V: TRBV30; D: TRBD2; J: TRBJ2-1
DNA: TGTGCCAGTAGTTCTGGGGAGACAGGGAAATACGAGCAGTACTTC; CDR3: CASSSGETGKYEQYF; V: TRBV19; D: TRBD1; J: TRBJ2-7
DNA: TGTGCCTGGAGTGCGACGGGGGTGGCTTTCTTT; CDR3: CAWSATGVAFF; V: TRBV30; D: -; J: TRBJ1-1